This T cell receptor (beta chain) emerged from a study of blood T cell repertoires in COVID-19. On the study more broadly: Acute and convalescent COVID-19 samples came from the United States, Italy and Spain.

Of note for this clone: One end of the junction is discordant with germline, which a read error may explain. The sample contains more than one DNA sequence encoding this CDR3.

In the original workflow: Amplification of reference gene primers provided the estimated nucleated cell counts. TCRdb's table, derived via immunoSEQ multiplex PCR, lists solely in-frame clones and lacks some. From that table come the V and J calls and clone size; the DNA was used to work out D and trimming. The table includes 15,000 to 20,000 clones, nearly 90% detected once. Germline values: CDR1 SGHRS, CDR2 YFSETQ. The CDR3 loop spans 13 amino acids. Sequenced input: peripheral blood. The chain joins TRBV5-1 to TRBJ2-5; D is perhaps TRBD2 (5 bases). The receptor's source is a human donor in a cohort sampled during active COVID-19. The CDR3 loop is CASSRGFQETQYF. DNA for the CDR3: TGCGCTAGCAGCCGAGGGTTCCAAGAGACCCAGTACTTC.